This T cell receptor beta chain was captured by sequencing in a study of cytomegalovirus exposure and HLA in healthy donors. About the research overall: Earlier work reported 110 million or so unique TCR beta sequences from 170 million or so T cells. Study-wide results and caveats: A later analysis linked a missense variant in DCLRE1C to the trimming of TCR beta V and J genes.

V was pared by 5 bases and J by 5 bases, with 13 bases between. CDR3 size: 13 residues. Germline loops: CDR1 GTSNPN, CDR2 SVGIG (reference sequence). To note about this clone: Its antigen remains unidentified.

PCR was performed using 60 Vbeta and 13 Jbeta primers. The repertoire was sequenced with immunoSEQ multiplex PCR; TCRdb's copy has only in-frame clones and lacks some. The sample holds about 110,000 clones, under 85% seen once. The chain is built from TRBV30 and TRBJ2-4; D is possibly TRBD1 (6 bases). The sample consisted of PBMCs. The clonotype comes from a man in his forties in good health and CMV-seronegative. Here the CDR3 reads CAWARQAQNIQYF. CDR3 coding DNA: TGTGCCTGGGCAAGACAGGCCCAAAACATTCAGTACTTC. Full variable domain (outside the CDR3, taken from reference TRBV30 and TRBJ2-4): SQTIHQWPATLVQPVGSPLSLECTVEGTSNPNLYWYRQAAGRGLQLLFYSVGIGQISSEVPQNLSASRPQDRQFILSSKKLLLSDSGFYLCAWARQAQNIQYFGAGTRLSVL.